The next 7 T cell receptor beta chains were all read from a single sample in a study (dated by TCRdb to the mid-2010s). The library was prepared using RT-PCR. Sequencing used an Illumina MiSeq. TCRdb took the public reads, trimmed them with fastp at Q25, ran MiXCR for clone calling and kept in-frame beta chains. Merged by CDR3 protein, the rows form single entries marked with the most common genes and DNA. This sample has more than 600,000 distinct CDR3 sequences in its table, and about 14% of those were observed once. Clones ranked in the top ten supply 3% to 4.5% of the sample. Sequencing input: memory CD4+ T cells from blood. These receptors were collected from a female donor in good health, serving as a healthy control.

The CDR3 DNA sequence: TGCGCCAGCAGGACAGATAAAGAGACCCAGTACTTC. Translated, it gives CASRTDKETQYF. The chain couples TRBV5-1 to TRBJ2-5; D is perhaps TRBD1 (5 bases). Trimming left V 5 bases short and J 3 bases short, with 8 bases between. The CDR3 contains 12 residues. The V gene's germline CDR1 is SGHRS and CDR2 YFSETQ.

This clonotype occurred many times. The chain recombines TRBV29-1 with TRBJ2-1; 8 bases map to TRBD2. The junction had 11 bases not matched to a gene; V was cut back by 7 bases and J by 6 bases. The CDR3 sequence is 14 residues long. CDR1 and CDR2 from the germline V gene are SQVTM and ANQGSEA. CDR3 nucleotide sequence: TGCAGCGGGGGGGGTAGCGGGATATCCAATGAGCAGTTCTTC. It translates to CSGGGSGISNEQFF.

This clonotype has a count of ten or more. CDR3 sequence: CASSFTPQETQYF. The DNA of the CDR3 is TGCGCCAGCAGCTTTACCCCTCAAGAGACCCAGTACTTC. The V gene is TRBV5-1, the J gene TRBJ2-5; no firm D call. The CDR3 consists of 13 residues. Between the trimmed V and J ends, which lost 2 bases and 2 bases, there was a span of 7 bases. CDR1 is SGHRS and CDR2 is YFSETQ in the germline V gene.

In its sample, this clonotype was seen many times. The chain uses TRBV20-1 and TRBJ2-3; D may be TRBD2 (5 bases). Germline assignment: CDR1 DFQATT and CDR2 SNEGSKA (reference sequence). CDR3 length: 14 residues. V lost 3 bases, J lost 1 base, and 11 bases lay in between. The CDR3 DNA reads TGCAGTGCTAGTGCCCCGGAGGGCACAGATACGCAGTATTTT. It encodes CSASAPEGTDTQYF.

This clonotype showed up many times. The chain couples TRBV20-1 to TRBJ1-1; D not certain. This CDR3 is 14 amino acids long. V lost 0 bases, J lost 8 bases, and 16 bases lay in between. In germline, CDR1 is DFQATT, CDR2 SNEGSKA (reference sequence). The CDR3 bases are TGCAGTGCTAGAGATCGGCCCTTTGGAGGAGAAGCTTTCTTT. As protein: CSARDRPFGGEAFF.

This clonotype has only a few counts. The V call is TRBV20-1, the J call TRBJ1-6; D is ambiguous. This CDR3 contains 13 residues. V was cut by 6 bases and J by 7 bases, with 13 bases left in between. Germline V gene lookup returns CDR1 DFQATT and CDR2 SNEGSKA (reference sequence). CDR3 DNA: TGCAGTGCCCTGGACGGCTCCAATTCACCCCTCCACTTT. Its protein is CSALDGSNSPLHF.

The chain has TRBV14 and TRBJ2-7, with TRBD1 matching over 7 bases. Germline assignment: CDR1 SGHDN and CDR2 FVKESK. The CDR3 is made up of 13 amino acids. Trimming cost V 4 bases and J 6 bases; bases outside gene matches: 6. The chain's CDR3 is CASSRYRGSEQYF. CDR3 DNA sequence: TGTGCCAGCAGCCGGTACAGGGGTTCCGAGCAGTACTTC.